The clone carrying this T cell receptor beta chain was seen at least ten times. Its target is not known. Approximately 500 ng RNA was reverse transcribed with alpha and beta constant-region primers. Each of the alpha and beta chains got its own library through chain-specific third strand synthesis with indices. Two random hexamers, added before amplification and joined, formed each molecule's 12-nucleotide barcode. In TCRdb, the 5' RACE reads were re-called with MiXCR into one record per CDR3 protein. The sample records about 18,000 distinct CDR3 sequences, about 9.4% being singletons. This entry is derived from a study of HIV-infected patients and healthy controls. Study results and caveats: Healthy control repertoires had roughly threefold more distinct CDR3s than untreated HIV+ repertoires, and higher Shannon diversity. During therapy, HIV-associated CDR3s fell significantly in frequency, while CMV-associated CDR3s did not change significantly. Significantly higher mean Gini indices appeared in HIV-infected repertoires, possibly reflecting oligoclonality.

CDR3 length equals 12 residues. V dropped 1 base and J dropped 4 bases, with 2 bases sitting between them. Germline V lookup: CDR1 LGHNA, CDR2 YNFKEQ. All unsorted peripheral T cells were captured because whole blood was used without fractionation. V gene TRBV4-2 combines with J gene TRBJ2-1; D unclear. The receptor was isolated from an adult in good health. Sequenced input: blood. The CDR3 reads CASSQGYNEQFF. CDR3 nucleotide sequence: TGTGCCAGCAGCCAAGGGTACAATGAGCAGTTCTTC.